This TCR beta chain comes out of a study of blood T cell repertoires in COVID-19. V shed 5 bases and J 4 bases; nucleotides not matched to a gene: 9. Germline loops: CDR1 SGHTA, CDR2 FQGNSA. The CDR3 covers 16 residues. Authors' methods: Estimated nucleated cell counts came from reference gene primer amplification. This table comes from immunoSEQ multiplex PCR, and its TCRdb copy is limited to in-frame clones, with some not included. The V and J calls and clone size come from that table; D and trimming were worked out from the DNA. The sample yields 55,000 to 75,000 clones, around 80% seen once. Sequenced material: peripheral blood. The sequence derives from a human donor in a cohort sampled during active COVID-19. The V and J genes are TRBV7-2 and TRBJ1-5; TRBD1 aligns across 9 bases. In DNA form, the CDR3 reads TGTGCCAGCAGCCCATACGGGACAGGGATTAATCAGCCCCAGCATTTT. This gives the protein CASSPYGTGINQPQHF.